The rows below give T cell receptor beta chains drawn from one sample of a study of vaccination and CD4 T cells after COVID-19. TCRdb re-called the PCR reads with MiXCR, one entry per CDR3 protein. The sample records about 14,000 distinct CDR3 sequences, approximately 50% being singletons. These receptors have no known antigen. Source material: CD4+ T cells from blood, cultured in vitro. These receptors originate from a human donor who had recovered from COVID-19. Both conserved end residues are trimmed from each CDR3.

V gene,CDR3 length,CDR3 protein
TRBV10-3,10,AISGSAGELF
TRBV7-9,15,ASSLEGGQGIQETQY
TRBV30,12,AWRGLAATDTQY
TRBV27,15,ASSPPGLAGITGELF
TRBV7-9,12,ASSFSGYNQPQH
TRBV5-5,12,ASSPSGLNQPQH
TRBV20-1,14,SARDLLGETNEKLF
TRBV20-1,12,SAPTSGSADTQY
TRBV20-1,14,SAPGLAGVLDNEQF
TRBV6-4,13,ASSDGGRDTGELF
TRBV27,12,ASISGQGDTEAF
TRBV5-1,13,ASSLFPSSNQPQH
TRBV20-1,16,SASSLPSTWLGNSPLH
TRBV20-1,17,SARDISDRGLESNQPQH
TRBV27,14,ASSSYLEGGRRGYT
TRBV9,14,ASSVAQGTRFMAQY
TRBV15,12,ATSTITVAKTQY
TRBV10-3,10,AISEAPGEQF
TRBV2,17,ASSEAGTGVLTLNTEAF
TRBV5-5,17,ASSPGTGGVPSNGQPQH
TRBV4-1,11,ASSQSQNQPQH
TRBV6-1,13,ASSPGGATIYEQY